Below are 8 T cell receptor beta chains sequenced from a single sample in a study of T-cell memory formation after mild COVID-19. MiXCR was run by TCRdb on the 5' RACE reads, yielding one entry per CDR3 protein. This sample has about 350,000 distinct CDR3 sequences; roughly 13% occur once, and the top ten carry approximately 21%. The sample consisted of PBMCs or a T cell subset sorted from them (not recorded which). All receptors come from a man aged 18-30 years who had mild COVID-19 (a few samples of this study predate the infection). Cell type and time point are not known.

This clonotype was seen a handful of times. This chain joins TRBV6-2 or TRBV6-3 and TRBJ1-5; the D is unclear. CDR3 length equals 13 residues. V lost 10 bases and J lost 4, with 14 bases in between. Germline V CDR1 and CDR2: MNHEY, SVGEGT. The CDR3: CATLMAGNQPQHF. As DNA, the CDR3 is TGTGCCACTCTGATGGCGGGAAATCAGCCCCAGCATTTT.

J is TRBJ2-7 and V is TRBV4-3; D possibly corresponds to TRBD2 (7 bases). V lost 2 bases to trimming and J lost 2 bases, with 16 bases between them. The CDR3 is 16 residues long. Germline CDR1 is LGHNA and CDR2 is YSLEER. CDR3 bases: TGCGCCAGCAGCCAAATGGGACCGGGGGGCCCCTACGAGCAGTACTTC. The encoded protein is CASSQMGPGGPYEQYF.

This clonotype appeared many times. This sequence joins TRBV18 and TRBJ1-5; 11 bases match TRBD1. The CDR3 is 16 residues long. The V segment lost 2 bases and the J segment 6 bases; nucleotides outside the gene matches: 6. Germline CDR1 KGHSH, CDR2 LQKENI. For the CDR3, the DNA is TGTGCCAGCTCACCAACAGGACAGGGGGCGGGTCAGCCCCAGCATTTT. Its translation: CASSPTGQGAGQPQHF.

This rearrangement joins TRBV4-3 to TRBJ2-7, with D perhaps matching TRBD1 (6 bases). Trimming took 1 base from V and 7 from J, leaving 11 bases between them. CDR3 length equals 13 residues. Germline CDR1 is LGHNA and CDR2 is YSLEER. The CDR3 DNA reads as TGCGCCAGCAGCCAAGTAGGGGGTGAAGAGCAGTACTTC. This translates into CASSQVGGEEQYF.

The V and J genes are TRBV7-2 and TRBJ2-2; TRBD1 aligns across 7 bases. With 1 base clipped from V and 4 bases from J, the junction kept 9 bases outside the gene matches. Per the germline V gene, CDR1 is SGHTA and CDR2 is FQGNSA. The CDR3 runs to 17 residues. CDR3 residues: CASSLERQGWGTGELFF. The DNA for the CDR3 is TGTGCCAGCAGCTTAGAAAGACAGGGTTGGGGCACCGGGGAGCTGTTTTTT.

This clonotype was recorded once. This chain connects TRBV20-1 to TRBJ2-7; 8 positions agree with TRBD1. Trimming removed 0 bases from V and 4 bases from J; junction bases left unmatched: 8. Per germline, CDR1 DFQATT and CDR2 SNEGSKA (reference sequence). This CDR3 region has 15 residues. The CDR3 region is CSARDFRQGAYEQYF. The CDR3 bases are TGCAGTGCTAGAGATTTTCGGCAGGGGGCATACGAGCAGTACTTC.

The rearrangement uses TRBV12-3 or TRBV12-4 and TRBJ2-7; D may be TRBD1 or TRBD2 (5 bases each). V was trimmed by 5 bases and J by 3 bases, leaving 14 bases between them. The CDR3 has 14 residues. The CDR3 nucleotides are TGTGCCAGCAGTCAAAGCCAGGGAGACTACGAGCAGTACTTC. It yields the protein CASSQSQGDYEQYF.

The chain employs TRBV6-2 or TRBV6-3 and TRBJ2-5; no clear D gene. The V and J ends lost 5 bases and 3 bases respectively, with 10 bases between them. The CDR3 consists of 13 residues. The V gene's germline CDR1 is MNHEY and CDR2 SVGEGT. The CDR3 nucleotides are TGTGCCAGCAGTACGCGGTGGAAAGAGACCCAGTACTTC. Amino acids: CASSTRWKETQYF.